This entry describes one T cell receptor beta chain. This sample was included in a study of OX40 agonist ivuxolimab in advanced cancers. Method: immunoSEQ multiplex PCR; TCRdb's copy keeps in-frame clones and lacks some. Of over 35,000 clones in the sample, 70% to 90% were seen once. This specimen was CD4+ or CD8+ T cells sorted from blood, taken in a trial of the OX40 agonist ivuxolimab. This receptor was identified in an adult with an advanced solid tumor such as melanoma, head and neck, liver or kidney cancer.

CDR3 region: CAISPRIGGSYEQYF. In nucleotides, the CDR3 is TGTGCCATCAGTCCGCGGATAGGGGGCTCCTACGAGCAGTACTTC. V and J are TRBV10-3 and TRBJ2-7; a possible D gene is TRBD1 (6 bases). From germline, CDR1 is ENHRY and CDR2 SYGVKD. There are 15 residues in the CDR3. Between the trimmed V and J ends, which lost 5 bases and 0 bases, there was a span of 14 bases.